These 27 T cell receptor beta chains share one sample of origin, sequenced in a study of human T cells and chemical hapten exposure. Using its own MiXCR run on the RACE reads, TCRdb lists one record per CDR3 protein. The data show just over 350,000 distinct CDR3 sequences, just under 6.5% seen once. Time point specified: patch test 2, 6 weeks after DPC sensitization. Described treatment: therapeutic diphenylcyclopropenone sensitization with weekly scalp DPC. The sequenced sample was whole blood, obtained in connection with sensitization to the hapten diphenylcyclopropenone (DPC). The receptors shown here come from a woman under 30 with alopecia areata. Some clones in this sample may be carry-over from other donors' samples.

The rearrangement links TRBV5-1 to TRBJ2-3; the match to TRBD2 covers 10 bases. After removal of 7 bases from V and 8 bases from J, the junction contained 19 bases not matched to a gene. Germline V gene data show CDR1 as SGHRS and CDR2 as YFSETQ. This CDR3 spans 17 amino acids. The CDR3 loop is CASGFWTRLAGSATQYF. The CDR3 nucleotides are TGCGCCAGCGGTTTTTGGACAAGACTAGCGGGTTCGGCTACGCAGTATTTT.

The CDR3 DNA follows: TGTGCCAGCAGCATACTAGCGGGGGGACTCAATGAGCAGTTCTTC. As protein: CASSILAGGLNEQFF. This chain connects TRBV7-8 to TRBJ2-1, with 12 positions matching TRBD2. The V gene end was trimmed by 5 bases and the J gene end by 6 bases; junction bases not matched to a gene: 5. This CDR3 is 15 amino acids long. Germline values: CDR1 SGHVS, CDR2 FQNEAQ.

This clonotype turned up a few times. The chain links TRBV10-3 to TRBJ2-3; TRBD1 matches 9 bases. The CDR3 runs 16 residues. Germline-derived CDR1 and CDR2 are ENHRY and SYGVKD. V was clipped by 1 base and J by 8 bases; unmatched bases: 10. CDR3: CAISELEQGADGTQYF. In DNA form, the CDR3 reads TGTGCCATCAGTGAGTTAGAACAGGGGGCGGATGGTACGCAGTATTTT.

At least ten counts were recorded for this clonotype. The V call is TRBV6-5, the J call TRBJ2-7; the D gene is possibly TRBD2 (6 bases). Germline assignment: CDR1 MNHEY and CDR2 SVGAGI. The CDR3 consists of 12 residues. V was shortened by 2 bases and J by 7 bases, with 9 bases between the two germline ends. The CDR3 is CASSYVGGEQYF. The CDR3 DNA follows: TGTGCCAGCAGTTACGTGGGGGGTGAGCAGTACTTC.

The V gene is TRBV14, the J gene TRBJ2-7, with D perhaps TRBD2 (7 bases). The length of the CDR3 is 15 residues. From germline, CDR1 is SGHDN and CDR2 FVKESK. Between the trimmed V and J ends, which lost 0 bases and 2 bases, there was a span of 11 bases. CDR3 coding DNA: TGTGCCAGCAGCCAAGAAGGGGGGGGCGCCTACGAGCAGTACTTC. This sequence encodes CASSQEGGGAYEQYF.

The genes are TRBV7-2 and TRBJ1-5, with D perhaps TRBD1 (6 bases). Germline V gene data show CDR1 as SGHTA and CDR2 as FQGNSA. This CDR3 has 16 amino acids. Trimming took 2 bases from V and 3 from J, leaving 14 bases between them. Here the CDR3 DNA reads TGTGCCAGCAGCTTATGGGGGGCGAGCGTCAATCAGCCCCAGCATTTT. Translating gives CASSLWGASVNQPQHF.

This clonotype was observed at least ten times. The chain is built from TRBV18 and TRBJ1-2; weak D call: TRBD1 (5 bases). CDR3 length: 15 amino acids. Trimming cost V 3 bases and J 3 bases, with 14 bases left between them. Germline V gene data show CDR1 as KGHSH and CDR2 as LQKENI. In DNA, the CDR3 is TGTGCCAGCTCACCCCGCGCTGACAGCTACTATGGCTACACCTTC. Translating gives CASSPRADSYYGYTF.

This clonotype showed up many times. The chain carries TRBV6-1 and TRBJ1-6, with TRBD1 identical over 9 bases. Germline V gene data show CDR1 as MNHNS and CDR2 as SASEGT. This CDR3 has 14 amino acids. Trimming at V came to 6 bases and at J to 11 bases, leaving 8 bases not matched to a gene. The CDR3: CASSGNRGQTPLHF. The CDR3 DNA sequence: TGTGCCAGCAGCGGGAACAGGGGGCAAACACCCCTCCACTTT.

This clonotype has ten or more counts. The chain combines TRBV10-3 with TRBJ1-4, with D hard to call. The CDR3 totals 13 residues. The germline CDR1 and CDR2 sequences are ENHRY and SYGVKD. V gave up 2 bases and J gave up 6 bases, with 7 bases separating them. The CDR3 region is CAISERKDEKLFF. In DNA form, the CDR3 reads TGTGCCATCAGTGAGAGAAAGGATGAAAAACTGTTTTTT.

This clonotype showed up many times. V gene TRBV10-2 combines with J gene TRBJ1-6; D gene ambiguous. V was shortened by 7 bases and J by 7 bases, with 14 bases between the two germline ends. The CDR3 totals 14 residues. Germline CDR1 and CDR2: WSHSY and SAAADI. The CDR3 DNA is TGCGCCAGCAAGACTTTCGGGCGGAATTCACCCCTCCACTTT. Amino acids: CASKTFGRNSPLHF.

V and J are TRBV5-4 and TRBJ2-7; 8 bases agree with TRBD1. Per germline, CDR1 SGHNT and CDR2 YYREEE (reference sequence). This CDR3 is 15 amino acids long. The V and J ends lost 1 base and 5 bases, in that order; junction bases with no gene match: 8. The CDR3 spells CASSLPGQASDEQYF. In DNA, the CDR3 is TGTGCCAGCAGCTTGCCGGGACAGGCGAGCGACGAGCAGTACTTC. The full variable domain, rest sourced from reference TRBV5-4 and TRBJ2-7, is ETGVTQSPTHLIKTRGQQVTLRCSSQSGHNTVSWYQQALGQGPQFIFQYYREEENGRGNFPPRFSGLQFPNYSSELNVNALELDDSALYLCASSLPGQASDEQYFGPGTRLTVT.

This CDR3 is CASKSGADTQYF. CDR3 DNA sequence: TGTGCCAGCAAATCGGGGGCAGATACGCAGTATTTT. This chain links TRBV28 with TRBJ2-3; possibly TRBD2 for D (6 bases). Between the trimmed V and J ends, which lost 7 bases and 4 bases, there was a span of 9 bases. CDR1 is MDHEN, CDR2 SYDVKM, per germline. The CDR3 extends over 12 amino acids.

The chain couples TRBV24-1 to TRBJ2-1, with D hard to call. Germline V gives CDR1 KGHDR, CDR2 SFDVKD. The germline V and J ends were trimmed by 2 bases and 13 bases, with 11 bases remaining between them. This CDR3 is 12 amino acids long. CDR3 protein: CATSDSIYGQFF. Written as DNA, the CDR3 is TGTGCCACCAGTGATTCCATCTATGGACAGTTCTTC.

This clonotype was observed many times. The chain recombines TRBV6-2 or TRBV6-3 with TRBJ1-5; TRBD1 agrees at 7 bases. Germline V gene lookup returns CDR1 MNHEY and CDR2 SVGEGT. The J segment lost 2 bases and the V segment lost 5 bases, leaving 15 bases of the junction unmatched. This CDR3 region has 18 residues. The CDR3 DNA is TGTGCCAGCAGTCACACCGGGACAGCCCGTCTTCGCAATCAGCCCCAGCATTTT. Its protein product is CASSHTGTARLRNQPQHF.

This clonotype has a count of ten or more. V is TRBV6-5 and J is TRBJ2-6; D call uncertain. The CDR3 totals 16 residues. Per the germline V gene, CDR1 is MNHEY and CDR2 is SVGAGI. The V and J ends lost 6 bases and 7 bases respectively, with 19 bases between them. Here the CDR3 DNA reads TGTGCCAGCAGATTGATCCCCTCTGGGTCAGCCAACGTCCTGACTTTC. Its translation is CASRLIPSGSANVLTF.

This clonotype was seen repeatedly, ten times or more. This chain joins TRBV15 and TRBJ1-1; unclear D gene. The V gene lost 5 bases and the J gene lost 0 bases, with 10 bases spanning the gap. Germline V gene lookup returns CDR1 LNHNV and CDR2 YYDKDF (reference sequence). This CDR3 has 14 residues. CDR3 sequence: CATSGTLMNTEAFF. The CDR3 DNA reads TGTGCCACCAGCGGTACTTTGATGAACACTGAAGCTTTCTTT.

The table lists this clonotype with many counts. The gene calls are TRBV12-3 or TRBV12-4 and TRBJ2-3; no firm D call. The CDR3 runs 12 residues. The germline V and J ends were trimmed by 7 bases and 8 bases, with 13 bases remaining between them. The chain's CDR3 is CASTTSRLTQYF. The DNA for the CDR3 is TGTGCCAGCACCACCTCCCGGCTTACGCAGTATTTT.

The rearrangement uses TRBV24-1 and TRBJ1-5; TRBD1 matches 7 bases. The CDR3 is 13 amino acids. V was pared by 6 bases and J by 4 bases, with 2 bases of the junction left unmatched. CDR1 and CDR2 from the germline V gene are KGHDR and SFDVKD. For the CDR3, the DNA is TGTGCCACCAGTAACAGGGGAAATCAGCCCCAGCATTTT. Translating gives CATSNRGNQPQHF.

This clonotype was recorded at least ten times. The V gene is TRBV7-9, the J gene TRBJ1-1; D is ambiguous. The V gene lost 1 base and the J gene lost 5 bases, with 14 bases spanning the gap. From germline, CDR1 is SEHNR and CDR2 FQNEAQ (reference sequence). The CDR3 loop spans 15 amino acids. The CDR3 sequence: CASSLDPGSGTEAFF. DNA for the CDR3: TGTGCCAGCAGCTTAGATCCGGGGTCCGGGACTGAAGCTTTCTTT.

This clonotype turned up a few times. The chain recombines TRBV28 with TRBJ2-7; possibly TRBD1 for D (5 bases). The germline CDR1 and CDR2 sequences are MDHEN and SYDVKM. The CDR3 runs to 11 residues. The V end was cut by 5 bases, the J end by 8 bases, with 10 bases between. CDR3 residues: CASSLRQQQYF. Written as DNA, the CDR3 is TGTGCCAGCAGTCTGCGACAGCAGCAGTACTTC.

This clonotype was seen just once. The rearrangement uses TRBV12-3 or TRBV12-4 and TRBJ2-3; 10 nucleotides align to TRBD2. The CDR3 has 18 amino acids. With 7 bases clipped from V and 1 base from J, the junction kept 14 bases outside the gene matches. CDR3 nucleotides: TGTGCCAGCACCACCCCTTGGCTAGCGGGGGAGGGCACAGATACGCAGTATTTT. The encoded protein is CASTTPWLAGEGTDTQYF.

This chain connects TRBV20-1 to TRBJ2-2; 7 positions agree with TRBD1. Trimming cost V 2 bases and J 7 bases; bases outside gene matches: 10. The CDR3 consists of 15 residues. Germline-derived CDR1 and CDR2 are DFQATT and SNEGSKA (reference sequence). CDR3 sequence reads: CSARNAGTEIGELFF. In nucleotides, the CDR3 is TGCAGTGCTAGAAATGCCGGGACAGAAATCGGGGAGCTGTTTTTT.

J is TRBJ1-3 and V is TRBV6-5; D may be TRBD1 (5 bases). Germline values: CDR1 MNHEY, CDR2 SVGAGI. The CDR3 sequence is 16 residues long. The germline V and J ends were trimmed by 0 bases and 4 bases, with 13 bases remaining between them. The CDR3 is CASSYSDTLIGNTIYF. The CDR3 DNA reads as TGTGCCAGCAGTTACTCGGACACCTTAATAGGAAACACCATATATTTT.

This chain uses TRBV4-2 with TRBJ1-5; the D gene is possibly TRBD1 (6 bases). V shed 0 bases and J shed 8 bases, with 17 bases lying between them. Looked up from germline, CDR1 is LGHNA and CDR2 is YNFKEQ. The CDR3 runs 16 residues. The DNA of the CDR3 is TGTGCCAGCAGCCAAGATCTTGCAGGGGACCTAGAGCCCCAGCATTTT. Encoded protein: CASSQDLAGDLEPQHF.

This clonotype was found a few times. The chain combines TRBV9 with TRBJ1-3, with D possibly TRBD1 on 5 matching bases. This CDR3 is 15 amino acids long. V was cut by 4 bases and J by 7 bases, with 18 bases left in between. From germline, CDR1 is SGDLS and CDR2 YYNGEE. CDR3 protein: CASSPPGTGPNTIYF. CDR3 nucleotides: TGTGCCAGCAGCCCGCCGGGGACTGGGCCCAACACCATATATTTT. The full variable domain, completed using reference TRBV9 and TRBJ1-3, is DSGVTQTPKHLITATGQRVTLRCSPRSGDLSVYWYQQSLDQGLQFLIQYYNGEERAKGNILERFSAQQFPDLHSELNLSSLELGDSALYFCASSPPGTGPNTIYFGEGSWLTVV.

This clonotype was picked up many times. The chain carries TRBV9 and TRBJ1-5; the D is unclear. This CDR3 comprises 13 residues. Per the germline V gene, CDR1 is SGDLS and CDR2 is YYNGEE. V lost 1 base to trimming and J lost 1 base, with 3 bases between them. Written as DNA, the CDR3 is TGTGCCAGCAGCGTACGCAGCAATCAGCCCCAGCATTTT. Its translation: CASSVRSNQPQHF.

This clonotype was seen at least ten times. The chain joins TRBV20-1 to TRBJ2-3; TRBD2 agrees at 11 bases. The CDR3 has 15 residues. Germline loops: CDR1 DFQATT, CDR2 SNEGSKA (reference sequence). V lost 5 bases, J lost 2 bases, and 6 bases stayed unmatched. CDR3: CSAGGTSGVTDTQYF. CDR3 sequence (DNA): TGCAGTGCTGGAGGGACTAGCGGCGTCACAGATACGCAGTATTTT.